What follows describes a single T cell receptor (beta chain). Its specificity is not known. After isolation, RNA underwent reverse transcription to generate cDNA as the sequencing template. Produced via immunoSEQ multiplex PCR; TCRdb's table is partial and in-frame only. The table has just under 7,500 clones, 50% to 75% seen once; the top ten hold over 15%. The entry originates in a study of CD8+ T cells in alopecia areata. The overall study: The drug, oral tofacitinib, was given to treated patients at 5 to 10 mg twice daily. The study's findings and limits: Alopecia totalis/universalis scalp especially showed more expanded CD8+ clones than normal scalp. Patients shared TCRs less clearly than mice did, possibly for HLA-related reasons.

Punch biopsies of lesional scalp, plus peripheral blood, were taken from alopecia areata patients. The CDR3 extends over 13 amino acids. Germline-derived CDR1 and CDR2 are SGHVS and FNYEAQ. Trimming pared 9 bases from V and 5 bases from J, leaving 16 bases between. The chain is built from TRBV7-6 and TRBJ2-5; tentatively, D is TRBD1 (6 bases). The material sequenced was skin, taken at week 0. The TCR was taken from a human donor with alopecia areata. The chain's CDR3 is CASGQGLAETQYF. The CDR3 nucleotides are TGTGCCAGTGGCCAGGGGCTAGCCGAGACCCAGTACTTC.